This is a list of T cell receptor beta chains from one sample in a study of beta chain features in type 1 diabetes. Libraries were prepared by immunoSEQ multiplex PCR; TCRdb keeps only in-frame clonotypes and omits some of them. This table holds around 650,000 clones, around an eighth found once. The sample comprised naive CD4+ T cells from blood. The receptors shown here come from a man aged 30 to 39 with type 1 diabetes. The CDR3 runs from the conserved cysteine through the conserved F or W.

V gene: TRBV5-4; J gene: TRBJ1-6; CDR3 protein: CASRQDQGASGVNSPLHF
V gene: TRBV11-2; J gene: TRBJ2-7; CDR3 protein: CASRITAGEPYEQYF
V gene: TRBV4-1; J gene: TRBJ2-2; CDR3 protein: CASSQDRGSNTGELFF
V gene: TRBV11-3; J gene: TRBJ1-3; CDR3 protein: CASSIGSSGNTIYF
V gene: TRBV18; J gene: TRBJ2-2; CDR3 protein: CASSPGTEGTGELFF
V gene: TRBV19; J gene: TRBJ1-2; CDR3 protein: CASSMDGYGYTF
V gene: TRBV5-1; J gene: TRBJ2-1; CDR3 protein: CASSLEGYSDNEQFF
V gene: TRBV7-2; J gene: TRBJ2-5; CDR3 protein: CASSWGQQETQYF
V gene: TRBV5-4; J gene: TRBJ1-2; CDR3 protein: CASSPTGKTNYGYTF
V gene: TRBV29-1; J gene: TRBJ2-5; CDR3 protein: CSVAPPAGTQYF
V gene: TRBV7-9; J gene: TRBJ1-1; CDR3 protein: CASSHVSPSTEAFF
V gene: TRBV27; J gene: TRBJ2-6; CDR3 protein: CASSLEGSGANVLTF
V gene: TRBV29-1; J gene: TRBJ1-4; CDR3 protein: CSGGGGTNEKLFF
V gene: TRBV14; J gene: TRBJ2-5; CDR3 protein: CASSQGFGDWETQYF
V gene: TRBV7-2; J gene: TRBJ2-6; CDR3 protein: CASPLGGSGANVLTF
V gene: TRBV5-1; J gene: TRBJ1-4; CDR3 protein: CASSAGPGATNEKLFF
V gene: TRBV4-2; J gene: TRBJ2-1; CDR3 protein: CASSQELETRGSNEQFF
V gene: TRBV5-1; J gene: TRBJ2-1; CDR3 protein: CASSSGQTSSYNEQFF
V gene: TRBV28; J gene: TRBJ2-7; CDR3 protein: CASSPTGISYEQYF
V gene: TRBV19; J gene: TRBJ2-7; CDR3 protein: CASSHPQGTYEQYF
V gene: TRBV6-5; J gene: TRBJ1-2; CDR3 protein: CASSYGDRSSYGYTF
V gene: TRBV28; J gene: TRBJ2-7; CDR3 protein: CASMGQGGPPYEQYF
V gene: TRBV10-3; J gene: TRBJ2-3; CDR3 protein: CAISETTSSGGTDTQYF
V gene: TRBV9; J gene: TRBJ1-4; CDR3 protein: CASSVAQGLSTNEKLFF
V gene: TRBV30; J gene: TRBJ2-1; CDR3 protein: CAWSSADEQFF
V gene: TRBV29-1; J gene: TRBJ1-2; CDR3 protein: CSGGQDPNYGYTF
V gene: TRBV6-5; J gene: TRBJ1-1; CDR3 protein: CASSVTEGNTEAFF
V gene: TRBV6-5; J gene: TRBJ2-3; CDR3 protein: CASSSGGGTDTQYF
V gene: TRBV7-2; J gene: TRBJ1-2; CDR3 protein: CASNTLGTGTNYGYTF
V gene: TRBV9; J gene: TRBJ2-1; CDR3 protein: CASSKSPRRAGGSRSYNEQFF
V gene: TRBV25-1; J gene: TRBJ1-2; CDR3 protein: CASRKGHTGYTF
V gene: TRBV27; J gene: TRBJ2-5; CDR3 protein: CASSLARAGETQYF
V gene: TRBV19; J gene: TRBJ2-2; CDR3 protein: CASSVKEDLTNTGELFF
V gene: TRBV9; J gene: TRBJ1-4; CDR3 protein: CASSPIGGLHEKLFF
V gene: TRBV2; J gene: TRBJ2-5; CDR3 protein: CASHPALAGETQYF
V gene: TRBV10-3; J gene: TRBJ2-5; CDR3 protein: CAISELLQETQYF
V gene: TRBV5-1; J gene: TRBJ2-3; CDR3 protein: CASRRAGSTDTQYF
V gene: TRBV7-2; J gene: TRBJ2-5; CDR3 protein: CASSPGQGRETQYF
V gene: TRBV7-8; J gene: TRBJ2-2; CDR3 protein: CASRLGQGASGELFF
V gene: TRBV18; J gene: TRBJ2-7; CDR3 protein: CASSPPASYEQYF